What follows are 2 T cell receptor beta chains derived from one specimen sequenced in a study of cytomegalovirus exposure and HLA in healthy donors. PCR involved 60 Vbeta and 13 Jbeta primers. Data came from immunoSEQ multiplex PCR; TCRdb stores just in-frame clones and leaves some out. The sample contains 150,000 to 200,000 clones, approximately 79% of which appear only once. Sequencing was done on a sample of PBMCs. Receptor source: a man aged 55-75 years in good health and CMV-seronegative.

The chain employs TRBV29-1 and TRBJ1-4; 8 nucleotides match TRBD1. The V segment lost 5 bases and the J segment 8 bases; nucleotides outside the gene matches: 10. The CDR3 loop spans 14 amino acids. In germline, CDR1 is SQVTM, CDR2 ANQGSEA. The DNA for the CDR3 is TGCAGCGTTATCCCCGGACAGGGTGGGGAAAAACTGTTTTTT. It specifies CSVIPGQGGEKLFF.

With regard to this clone: Other DNA sequences within the sample encode an identical CDR3. The V and J genes are TRBV7-9 and TRBJ2-1; 8 nucleotides agree with TRBD2. Germline CDR1 reads SEHNR; CDR2 reads FQNEAQ (reference sequence). This CDR3 has 15 residues. V gave up 3 bases and J gave up 1 base; unmatched junction bases: 2. CDR3 nucleotide sequence: TGTGCCAGCAGCTTTAGCGGGACATCCTACAATGAGCAGTTCTTC. Translated, it gives CASSFSGTSYNEQFF.